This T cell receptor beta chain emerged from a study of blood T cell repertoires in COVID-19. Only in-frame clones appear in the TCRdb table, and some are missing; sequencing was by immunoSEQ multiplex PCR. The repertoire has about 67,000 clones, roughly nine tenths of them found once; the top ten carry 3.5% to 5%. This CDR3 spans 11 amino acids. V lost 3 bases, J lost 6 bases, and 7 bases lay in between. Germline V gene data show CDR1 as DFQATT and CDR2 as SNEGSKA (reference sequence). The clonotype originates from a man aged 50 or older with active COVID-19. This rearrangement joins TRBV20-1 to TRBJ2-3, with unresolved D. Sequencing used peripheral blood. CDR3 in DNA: TGCAGTGCTAGGATCGCGGATACGCAGTATTTT. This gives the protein CSARIADTQYF.